This is a list of T cell receptor beta chains from one sample in a study of STAT3 mutations in large granular lymphocyte leukemia. Generated by immunoSEQ multiplex PCR, the TCRdb table keeps only in-frame clones and is missing some. The data show over 950 clones, around 48% seen once. Sequenced material: peripheral blood mononuclear cells. These receptors were collected from a male patient between 50 and 60 years old with T-cell large granular lymphocyte leukemia. Some clones in this sample may be carry-over from other donors' samples. CDR3s include the opening cysteine and the closing phenylalanine or tryptophan. Fields, in order: clone size, J gene, D gene, V gene, CDR3 DNA, CDR3 protein. D genes are given only for firm matches. Expanded clones get a size class; other rows say once, few or many, or leave the size out.

>NA|TRBJ2-7|TRBD1|TRBV19
TGTGCCAGTGGGACAGGGGCATACGAGCAGTACTTC
CASGTGAYEQYF
>NA|TRBJ2-7|TRBD2|TRBV30
TGTGCCTGGAGTATCGGGGGGTCTGTCGAGCAGTACTTC
CAWSIGGSVEQYF
>NA|TRBJ2-7|TRBD1|TRBV5-1
TGCGCCAGCAGCTTGGAACAGGGGGCCAACGAGCAGTACTTC
CASSLEQGANEQYF
>NA|TRBJ1-5|NA|TRBV30
TGTGCCTGGAGTGTACCGGGGTCGGGCAATCAGCCCCAGCATTTT
CAWSVPGSGNQPQHF
>NA|TRBJ1-2|TRBD1|TRBV29-1
TGCAGCGTCGGGACAGGCTATGGCTACACCTTC
CSVGTGYGYTF
>NA|TRBJ2-3|TRBD1|TRBV29-1
TGCAGCGTTAGGGGGACAGGGATGGATACGCAGTATTTT
CSVRGTGMDTQYF
>few|TRBJ2-1|NA|TRBV28
TGTGCCAGCAGTCGGGACGGGAATGAGCAGTTCTTC
CASSRDGNEQFF
>few|TRBJ2-7|TRBD1|TRBV28
TGTGCCAGCAGTTCATGGACAGGATCCTACGAGCAGTACTTC
CASSSWTGSYEQYF
>NA|TRBJ2-1|NA|TRBV7-9
TGTGCCAGCAGGTCACCGGCAGGTGGAAATGAGCAGTTCTTC
CASRSPAGGNEQFF
>NA|TRBJ1-3|TRBD1|TRBV30
TGTGCCTGGAGCCCACAGGGGGACACCATATATTTT
CAWSPQGDTIYF
>NA|TRBJ1-5|NA|TRBV30
TGTGCCTGGAGTCCCGGGAACCCAACCTTTAATCAGCCCCAGCATTTT
CAWSPGNPTFNQPQHF
>NA|TRBJ2-3|NA|TRBV10-3
TGTGCCATACAGGCTTCTAGCACAGATACGCAGTATTTT
CAIQASSTDTQYF
>NA|TRBJ2-7|TRBD2|TRBV29-1
TGCAGCGTACCGACGGGCGGGAGCTCCTACGAGCAGTACTTC
CSVPTGGSSYEQYF
>once|TRBJ2-7|NA|TRBV30
TGTGCCTGGAGTCTGACTGGCGCGGAGCAGTACTTC
CAWSLTGAEQYF
>NA|TRBJ2-7|TRBD1|TRBV5-1
TGCGCCAGCAGCTTACGACAGGGGATCAACGAGCAGTACTTC
CASSLRQGINEQYF
>few|TRBJ1-3|NA|TRBV12-5
TGTGCTAGTGGTGCCGAGCAAGGGATAGGAAACACCATATATTTT
CASGAEQGIGNTIYF
>NA|TRBJ2-5|TRBD2|TRBV5-1
TGCGCCAGCAGCAGGGGCGGGACTAGACAAGAGACCCAGTACTTC
CASSRGGTRQETQYF
>NA|TRBJ2-7|TRBD2|TRBV7-9
TGTGCCAGCAGCTCCGGGGGAGGGGTCGACGAGCAGTACTTC
CASSSGGGVDEQYF
>NA|TRBJ1-2|NA|TRBV29-1
TGCAGCGTACATCCTGGCTACACCTTC
CSVHPGYTF
>NA|TRBJ2-7|TRBD1|TRBV5-4
TGTGCCAGCAGCTCGGGACAGTTAGGCGAGCAGTACTTC
CASSSGQLGEQYF
>few|TRBJ2-1|NA|TRBV27
TGTGCCAGCAGCGATGTCCGGGGGAATGAGCAGTTCTTC
CASSDVRGNEQFF
>NA|TRBJ2-7|TRBD2|TRBV30
TGTGCCTGGAGTGTAGTCGGGAGGAGATCCTACGAGCAGTACTTC
CAWSVVGRRSYEQYF
>NA|TRBJ2-7|NA|TRBV5-4
TGTGCCAGCAGCTTACCAGGGAGAACCTACGAGCAGTACTTC
CASSLPGRTYEQYF
>NA|TRBJ1-2|NA|TRBV27
TGTGCCAGCAGTCCGCCGTCCGCAGGTCTACGTGGCTACACCTTC
CASSPPSAGLRGYTF
>NA|TRBJ2-7|TRBD2|TRBV5-1
TGCGCCAGCAGCCTCCCTGCGGGAGCCTCCTACGAGCAGTACTTC
CASSLPAGASYEQYF
>NA|TRBJ2-5|NA|TRBV5-4
TGTGCCAGCAGCTTGGTGGGGAGGTCAGAGACCCAGTACTTC
CASSLVGRSETQYF
>NA|TRBJ1-3|NA|TRBV30
TGTGCCTGGAGTGGACCTGGAAACACCATATATTTT
CAWSGPGNTIYF
>NA|TRBJ1-5|NA|TRBV12-5
TGTGCTAGTGGTTTGGCTCAGGGCAATCAGCCCCAGCATTTT
CASGLAQGNQPQHF
>NA|TRBJ1-2|NA|TRBV30
TGTGCCTCCCCCCCGCCTCTCGGCTATGGCTACACCTTC
CASPPPLGYGYTF
>NA|TRBJ2-1|NA|TRBV5-6
TGTGCCAGCAGCTTCAGCGCTTACAATGAGCAGTTCTTC
CASSFSAYNEQFF
>once|TRBJ2-1|TRBD2|TRBV18
TGTGCCAGCTCCCTCCGGGGGGGGAGAGAAAATGAGCAGTTCTTC
CASSLRGGRENEQFF
>NA|TRBJ2-5|NA|TRBV5-1
TGCGCCAGCAGCGGGATCGAAGAGACCCAGTACTTC
CASSGIEETQYF
>NA|TRBJ2-7|NA|TRBV9
TGTGCCAGCAGCGTAGTGGGGGCGGGAGAGCAGTACTTC
CASSVVGAGEQYF
>NA|TRBJ1-1|NA|TRBV5-6
TGTGCCAGCAGCTTGGCCTGGAACACTGAAGCTTTCTTT
CASSLAWNTEAFF
>NA|TRBJ2-7|TRBD2|TRBV5-4
TGTGCCAGCAGCTTGGGGGGGACTACCTACGAGCAGTACTTC
CASSLGGTTYEQYF
>few|TRBJ2-7|TRBD1|TRBV29-1
TGCAGCGTTGAAGCACAGGGGGCCTCCTACGAGCAGTACTTC
CSVEAQGASYEQYF
>few|TRBJ1-2|TRBD1|TRBV5-4
TGTGCCAGCAGCTCGTGGGACAGGCTGTTTTATGGCTACACCTTC
CASSSWDRLFYGYTF
>NA|TRBJ2-7|NA|TRBV29-1
TGCAGCGTTGAAGGTGGGGATGTCTACGAGCAGTACTTC
CSVEGGDVYEQYF
>NA|TRBJ2-7|TRBD2|TRBV7-2
TGTGCCAGCAGCTTCCTAGCGGGAGCCAACGAGCAGTACTTC
CASSFLAGANEQYF
>large|TRBJ2-7|TRBD2|TRBV5-6
TGTGCCAGCAGCCTTAGCGGGAGAGGATCCTACGAGCAGTACTTC
CASSLSGRGSYEQYF
>NA|TRBJ2-7|NA|TRBV27
TGTGCCAGCAGTTCCCCGGGCTACGAGCAGTACTTC
CASSSPGYEQYF
>NA|TRBJ2-1|NA|TRBV30
TGTGCCTGGAGTCCTGGGCACAATGAGCAGTTCTTC
CAWSPGHNEQFF
>NA|TRBJ2-7|NA|TRBV18
TGTGCCAGCTCTGGGGACTTGACCATCTACGAGCAGTACTTC
CASSGDLTIYEQYF
>once|TRBJ2-6|NA|TRBV5-1
TGCGCCAGCAGCAGGGACAACTCTGGGGCCAACGTCCTGACTTTC
CASSRDNSGANVLTF
>NA|TRBJ1-1|NA|TRBV6-1
TGTGCCAGCAGACTAAATTTGAACACTGAAGCTTTCTTT
CASRLNLNTEAFF
>NA|TRBJ2-7|TRBD1|TRBV5-1
TGCGCCAGCAGCCCAGCACAGGGGTGGTACGAGCAGTACTTC
CASSPAQGWYEQYF
>NA|TRBJ1-5|NA|TRBV30
TGTGCCTGGAGTGTACTGGGGTCTCAGCCCCAGCATTTT
CAWSVLGSQPQHF
>NA|TRBJ2-7|NA|TRBV9
TGTGCCAGCAGCTTAGATATGGGATTCTACGAGCAGTACTTC
CASSLDMGFYEQYF
>NA|TRBJ2-1|NA|TRBV27
TGTGCCAGCAGTTTAAGGCTGTCTAATAACAATGGTGAGCAGTTCTTC
CASSLRLSNNNGEQFF
>NA|TRBJ1-5|NA|TRBV4-1
TGCGCCAGCAGCCGACAGGAAGATCAGCCCCAGCATTTT
CASSRQEDQPQHF
>NA|TRBJ1-1|NA|TRBV18
TGTGCCAGCTCACCTTCGGTAGGGAACACTGAAGCTTTCTTT
CASSPSVGNTEAFF
>NA|TRBJ1-5|NA|TRBV9
TGTGCCAGCAGCGTAGGGGGGAGGGATCAGCCCCAGCATTTT
CASSVGGRDQPQHF
>NA|TRBJ1-5|NA|TRBV4-1
TGCGCCAGCCAACTGGGGCAGGGCGGAGGGCCCCAGCATTTT
CASQLGQGGGPQHF